This T cell receptor (beta chain) was recorded in a study of T cell repertoires in cytomegalovirus infection (dated by TCRdb to about 2019). Concerning the study at large: Because public TCR beta signatures pointed to carriage of CMV infection together with the matching HLA type, the HLA type of each donor mattered for the analysis.

The CDR3 holds 15 amino acids from the cysteine to the phenylalanine. The only DNA kept is the CDR3, 45 bases in frame from the first base. V is shortened by 0 bases, J by 1 base, and the region joining them spans 10 bases. CDR1 SGHRS and CDR2 YFSETQ are derived from the germline V gene. Results and caveats for the whole study, not just this receptor: Cumulative frequency of public TCR beta family members discriminated carriers of CMV infection plus the relevant HLA type in this cohort and an independent approximately 340-donor cohort. The ex vivo response was dominated by HLA-C-restricted CMV-specific TCR beta clonotypes, which also provided the single most frequent clonotype in two of eight donors.

This sample was sequenced with an Illumina HiSeq 1500. TCRdb reprocessing: public reads trimmed at Q25 with fastp, clones called with MiXCR, in-frame beta chains kept. Merged by CDR3 protein, the rows form single entries marked with the most common genes and DNA. In this sample the table shows about 680,000 distinct CDR3 sequences, 20% to 30% of which occur a single time. In total, the top ten clones hold 6.5% to 10% of the sample. In this sample, this clonotype turned up once. The specificity of this receptor is unknown. Per-base qualities were not stored, and no clone one base away is much larger. Evidence from one read is weak.

This TCR was sampled from a human donor in good health (CMV status not recorded). Some clones in this sample may be carry-over from other donors' samples. The rearrangement combines TRBV5-1 with TRBJ1-2; the D gene cannot be resolved reliably. The sequenced material came from CD8+ T cells from PBMCs. The CDR3 region: CASSLGDGINYGYTF. The sequenced DNA is TGCGCCAGCAGCTTGGGAGACGGAATTAACTATGGCTACACCTTC. With the rest looked up from the reference TRBV5-1 and TRBJ1-2 genes rather than sequenced, the full variable domain is KAGVTQTPRYLIKTRGQQVTLSCSPISGHRSVSWYQQTPGQGLQFLFEYFSETQRNKGNFPGRFSGRQFSNSRSEMNVSTLELGDSALYLCASSLGDGINYGYTFGSGTRLTVV.